Given below is one TCR beta chain in context. Original handling: Estimation of nucleated cell counts was performed using reference gene primer amplification. Produced via immunoSEQ multiplex PCR; TCRdb's table is partial and in-frame only. Clone size and the V and J calls come from that table; the DNA yielded D and trimming. The profile covers around 40,000 clones, with around 90% appearing a single time and 20% to 25% taken by the ten largest. The CDR3 has 16 amino acids. The ends were cut back, 5 bases at V and 5 bases at J, with 21 bases in the middle. Germline V lookup: CDR1 SGHTA, CDR2 FQGTGA. The sample belongs to a study of blood T cell repertoires in COVID-19. The overall study: There were acute and convalescent COVID-19 samples, and they came from the United States, Italy and Spain. PBMCs, B-cell-depleted T cells, or T cells provided the cDNA or gDNA that made up the material.

The TCR originated in a man over 45 with active COVID-19. The chain joins TRBV7-3 to TRBJ2-5, with TRBD1 as a possible D gene (6 bases). What was sequenced was peripheral blood. The CDR3 spells CASSPSASRGYETQYF. The DNA of the CDR3 is TGTGCCAGCAGCCCCTCCGCATCGAGGGGGTACGAGACCCAGTACTTC.